This TCR beta chain is from a study of radiation and T cells in renal cell carcinoma. Indicated time point: blood 2 weeks post-SBRT. Treatment meaning: 15 Gy SBRT to primary tumor, nephrectomy 4 weeks later. This renal cell carcinoma was of the clear cell type. Produced via immunoSEQ multiplex PCR; TCRdb's table is partial and in-frame only. The sample lists about 26,000 clones, roughly 80% occurring once. V lost 1 base, J lost 6 bases, and 13 bases lay in between. Germline CDR1 is LNHNV and CDR2 is YYDKDF (reference sequence). The CDR3 is 15 residues long. Concerning this clone: Its antigen is unidentified.

Whole-study results and caveats: In blood, top tumor clones expanded by 2 weeks, shrinking by 4.

The source of this sequence is a man aged 60 to 75 with renal cell carcinoma. The rearrangement joins TRBV15 to TRBJ1-5; TRBD1 might be the D (5 bases). Sample: blood, taken from a patient whose treatment included radiotherapy and nephrectomy. CDR3 nucleotide sequence: TGTGCCACCAGCAGAGGGGGGACCCCAGGTCAGCCCCAGCATTTT. Translation: CATSRGGTPGQPQHF.